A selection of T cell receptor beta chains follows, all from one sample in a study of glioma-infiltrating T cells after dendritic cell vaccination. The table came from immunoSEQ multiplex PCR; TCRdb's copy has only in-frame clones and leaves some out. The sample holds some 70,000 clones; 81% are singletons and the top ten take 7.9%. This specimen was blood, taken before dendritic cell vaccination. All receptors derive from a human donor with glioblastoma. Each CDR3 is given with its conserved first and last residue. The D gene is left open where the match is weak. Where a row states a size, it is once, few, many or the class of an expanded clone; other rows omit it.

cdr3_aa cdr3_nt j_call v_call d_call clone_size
CASSQDRVTGPLNQPQHF TGCGCCAGCAGCCAAGATCGAGTGACAGGGCCCCTTAATCAGCCCCAGCATTTT TRBJ1-5 TRBV4-1 TRBD1 once
CASSLNTQNEAFF TGCGCCAGCAGCTTAAACACGCAAAATGAAGCTTTCTTT TRBJ1-1 TRBV5-1 - -
CSAGQGGDTQYF TGCAGCGCCGGACAGGGGGGTGATACGCAGTATTTT TRBJ2-3 TRBV29-1 TRBD1 -
CAWSVGGMGGYTF TGTGCCTGGAGTGTAGGAGGGATGGGTGGCTACACCTTC TRBJ1-2 TRBV30 - few
CASSWGQSYGYTF TGTGCCAGCAGCTGGGGACAGTCCTATGGCTACACCTTC TRBJ1-2 TRBV7-6 TRBD1 -
CASSLGRPGNQPQHF TGTGCCAGCAGCTTAGGGCGGCCCGGTAATCAGCCCCAGCATTTT TRBJ1-5 TRBV7-9 - -
CASSRGTDTEAFF TGTGCCAGCAGTAGGGGGACAGACACTGAAGCTTTCTTT TRBJ1-1 TRBV7-2 TRBD1 few
CASSLGGGAADEQFF TGTGCCAGCAGCTTAGGCGGGGGGGCCGCCGATGAGCAGTTCTTC TRBJ2-1 TRBV7-3 TRBD2 -
CASGQGERYGYTF TGTGCCAGCGGACAGGGAGAGCGCTATGGCTACACCTTC TRBJ1-2 TRBV5-8 TRBD1 -
CASSQDPGNPYEQYF TGCGCCAGCAGCCAAGATCCAGGGAATCCCTACGAGCAGTACTTC TRBJ2-7 TRBV4-1 - -
CASSPDRVLSPLHF TGTGCCAGCAGCCCCGACAGGGTATTATCACCCCTCCACTTT TRBJ1-6 TRBV28 TRBD1 -
CATSRAGESRDEQYF TGTGCCACCAGCAGAGCGGGGGAGTCAAGAGACGAGCAGTACTTC TRBJ2-7 TRBV15 - -
CASRFLSLEETQYF TGTGCCAGCAGGTTTTTAAGCCTGGAAGAGACCCAGTACTTC TRBJ2-5 TRBV7-9 - -
CASNEIEGTDTQYF TGTGCCAGCAACGAGATAGAGGGTACAGATACGCAGTATTTT TRBJ2-3 TRBV2 - -
CASSLTSGKETQYF TGCGCCAGCAGCTTAACCTCGGGGAAAGAGACCCAGTACTTC TRBJ2-5 TRBV5-1 - -
CASSPWTGVMEKLFF TGTGCCAGCAGCCCCTGGACAGGGGTCATGGAAAAACTGTTTTTT TRBJ1-4 TRBV7-2 TRBD1 -
CASSPLPRGSNEKLFF TGTGCCAGCTCACCTCTTCCCAGGGGGTCCAATGAAAAACTGTTTTTT TRBJ1-4 TRBV18 TRBD1 -
CAIRETENSGNTIYF TGTGCCATCAGGGAGACAGAAAACTCTGGAAACACCATATATTTT TRBJ1-3 TRBV10-3 - -
CASRRQVLGEQYF TGTGCCAGCAGGCGACAGGTTTTGGGGGAGCAGTACTTC TRBJ2-7 TRBV6-5 - -
CASSEGYGGNSPLHF TGTGCCAGCAGTGAAGGTTATGGGGGGAATTCACCCCTCCACTTT TRBJ1-6 TRBV6-4 - -
CASSLVPVRGQETQYF TGTGCCAGCAGCTTAGTTCCAGTAAGGGGCCAAGAGACCCAGTACTTC TRBJ2-5 TRBV7-2 - -
CASSPQRQDLGPQHF TGTGCCAGCAGCCCCCAGAGGCAGGACTTGGGGCCCCAGCATTTT TRBJ1-5 TRBV7-2 - -
CSASPGETQYF TGCAGTGCTAGCCCGGGGGAGACCCAGTACTTC TRBJ2-5 TRBV20-1 - -
CASREAGQNYGYTF TGTGCCAGCAGAGAGGCCGGACAGAACTATGGCTACACCTTC TRBJ1-2 TRBV9 - -
CASSYDTGPTDTQYF TGTGCCAGCAGTTACGACACCGGTCCCACAGATACGCAGTATTTT TRBJ2-3 TRBV6-6 - -
CASTLDSVGGYTF TGTGCCAGCACCCTGGACAGTGTTGGTGGCTACACCTTC TRBJ1-2 TRBV2 - -
CAGGTGDRETQYF TGTGCCGGTGGGACAGGGGATAGGGAGACCCAGTACTTC TRBJ2-5 TRBV28 TRBD1 -
CSVDASGQETQYF TGCAGCGTTGACGCTAGCGGCCAAGAGACCCAGTACTTC TRBJ2-5 TRBV29-1 TRBD2 -
CASSVTGEIGNTIYF TGTGCCAGCAGCGTCACAGGGGAAATTGGAAACACCATATATTTT TRBJ1-3 TRBV9 TRBD1 -
CASSLDGREGRTEAFF TGTGCCAGCAGCTTAGATGGGAGAGAGGGGAGGACTGAAGCTTTCTTT TRBJ1-1 TRBV11-3 - -
CASSMDLRGTAYEQYF TGTGCCAGCAGTATGGACCTCAGGGGAACAGCCTACGAGCAGTACTTC TRBJ2-7 TRBV2 - once
CASSYGRENSPLHF TGTGCCAGCAGTTACGGCAGGGAAAATTCACCCCTCCACTTT TRBJ1-6 TRBV6-5 - few
CAWSVQGGDIQYF TGTGCCTGGAGTGTACAGGGGGGAGACATTCAGTACTTC TRBJ2-4 TRBV30 TRBD1 -
CASSERGQVNTEAFF TGTGCCAGCAGTGAGAGGGGACAGGTGAACACTGAAGCTTTCTTT TRBJ1-1 TRBV2 TRBD1 -
CASSRLPGTNSPLHF TGCGCCAGCAGCCGCCTACCGGGGACAAATTCACCCCTCCACTTT TRBJ1-6 TRBV5-1 - -
CASSPPGGTADTQYF TGTGCCAGCAGCCCCCCGGGGGGGACCGCAGATACGCAGTATTTT TRBJ2-3 TRBV7-9 TRBD2 -
CASSLSGGRSSYNEQFF TGTGCCAGCAGCTTGTCTGGGGGCCGTAGCTCCTACAATGAGCAGTTCTTC TRBJ2-1 TRBV5-6 - -
CASSFSREGEPQHF TGTGCCAGCAGTTTCAGCAGGGAGGGGGAGCCCCAGCATTTT TRBJ1-5 TRBV27 - -
CSVRTGSYGYTF TGCAGCGTTCGGACAGGGTCCTATGGCTACACCTTC TRBJ1-2 TRBV29-1 TRBD1 -
CASSSSNQETQYF TGTGCCAGCAGTTCCTCTAACCAAGAGACCCAGTACTTC TRBJ2-5 TRBV6-1 - few
CASSTGQYTTLTFF TGTGCCAGCAGTACCGGACAGTATACGACGTTGACTTTCTTT TRBJ1-1 TRBV28 - -
CASSGGRDTEAFF TGTGCCAGCTCAGGGGGCCGGGACACTGAAGCTTTCTTT TRBJ1-1 TRBV18 - -
CASSQVFGGKETQYF TGTGCCAGCAGCCAAGTTTTCGGGGGAAAAGAGACCCAGTACTTC TRBJ2-5 TRBV14 - -
CASQTGEDTEAFF TGTGCCAGTCAGACAGGCGAGGACACTGAAGCTTTCTTT TRBJ1-1 TRBV19 - -
CASSTLDRATEAFF TGTGCCAGCAGCACCTTGGACAGGGCCACTGAAGCTTTCTTT TRBJ1-1 TRBV11-2 TRBD1 -
CASSERSGGVTTQYF TGTGCCAGCAGTGAGCGGAGCGGGGGGGTGACTACGCAGTATTTT TRBJ2-3 TRBV6-4 TRBD2 medium-sized
CASSPGTSLYEQYF TGTGCCAGCAGCCCCGGGACATCTCTCTACGAGCAGTACTTC TRBJ2-7 TRBV5-5 - once
CASRFPTGDFSGYTF TGTGCCAGCAGATTTCCGACAGGGGATTTCTCTGGCTACACCTTC TRBJ1-2 TRBV6-1 TRBD1 -
CASARQGRGYTF TGTGCCAGTGCAAGACAGGGACGAGGCTACACCTTC TRBJ1-2 TRBV19 TRBD1 few
CASSLVGQNTGELFF TGTGCCAGCAGCTTAGTGGGACAGAACACCGGGGAGCTGTTTTTT TRBJ2-2 TRBV11-2 - -
CASSLGTGSYNSPLHF TGCGCCAGCAGCTTGGGGACTGGCTCCTATAATTCACCCCTCCACTTT TRBJ1-6 TRBV5-1 - few
CASSYSGTGGSPLHF TGTGCCAGCAGTTACTCTGGCACAGGAGGGTCACCCCTCCACTTT TRBJ1-6 TRBV6-5 - -
CASSPAGSGVETQYF TGTGCCAGCAGCCCGGCGGGATCGGGGGTGGAGACCCAGTACTTC TRBJ2-5 TRBV5-6 - -
CASTPRGRYEAFF TGTGCCAGTACCCCACGTGGGCGATACGAAGCTTTCTTT TRBJ1-1 TRBV19 - -
CASSVGGGYQETQYF TGTGCCAGCAGCGTAGGAGGGGGATACCAAGAGACCCAGTACTTC TRBJ2-5 TRBV9 - -
CSARGNTEAFF TGCAGTGCTAGAGGTAATACTGAAGCTTTCTTT TRBJ1-1 TRBV20-1 - -
CASIKTGQGAANEKLFF TGTGCCAGCATCAAAACGGGACAGGGGGCGGCTAATGAAAAACTGTTTTTT TRBJ1-4 TRBV25-1 TRBD1 -